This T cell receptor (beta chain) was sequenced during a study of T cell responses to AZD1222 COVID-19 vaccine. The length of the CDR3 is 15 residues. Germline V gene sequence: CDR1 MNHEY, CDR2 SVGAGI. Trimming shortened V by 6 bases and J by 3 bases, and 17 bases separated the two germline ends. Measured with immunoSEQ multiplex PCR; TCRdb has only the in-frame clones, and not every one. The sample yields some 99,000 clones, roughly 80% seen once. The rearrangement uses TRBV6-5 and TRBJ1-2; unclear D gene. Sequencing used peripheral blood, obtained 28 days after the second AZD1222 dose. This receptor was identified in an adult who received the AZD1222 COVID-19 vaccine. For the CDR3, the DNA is TGTGCCAGCAGGGGAATTGAGGTTCCATACTATGGCTACACCTTC. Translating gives CASRGIEVPYYGYTF.